The 26 T cell receptor beta chains reported below all come from one sample, sequenced in a study of blood T cell repertoires in COVID-19 (dated by TCRdb to 2020 to 2021). Library preparation employed the immunoSEQ multiplex PCR assay. TCRdb carries this immuneACCESS record with in-frame sequences only. Its versions omit some clonotypes, under half of them owing to an unresolved V gene in the studies checked, with the rest unexplained. In this sample the table shows about 180,000 clones, about 86% of which occur a single time. The ten largest clones represent 2.9% of the sample. Input material: peripheral blood. The receptor source for this set is a woman aged 25 to 45 with active or convalescent COVID-19.

This clone has only one observation. V usage is TRBV5-1 and J usage is TRBJ2-1, with 9 positions matching TRBD2. The CDR3 is 19 amino acids. V was pared by 0 bases and J by 3 bases, with 13 bases of the junction left unmatched. Germline CDR1 is SGHRS and CDR2 is YFSETQ. The DNA of the CDR3 is TGCGCCAGCAGCTTGGGGGCAGATAGCGGGAGATCCTTCTACAATGAGCAGTTCTTC. It translates to CASSLGADSGRSFYNEQFF.

V and J are TRBV27 and TRBJ2-1, with a tentative D call TRBD2 (5 bases). The germline V gene has CDR1 MNHEY and CDR2 SMNVEV (reference sequence). Trimming left V 5 bases short and J 4 bases short, with 18 bases between. CDR3 length equals 16 residues. The CDR3 region has the DNA TGTGCCAGCAGTACCAATACGAGGGCCTCTTACAATGAGCAGTTCTTC. Encoded protein: CASSTNTRASYNEQFF.

This clone has just one count. This chain connects TRBV19 to TRBJ2-7; no clear D gene. Germline CDR1 reads LNHDA; CDR2 reads SQIVND (reference sequence). Deletions cut 3 bases from V and 3 bases from J, with 18 bases between. This CDR3 region has 16 residues. The CDR3 protein is CASSMFPRRGFYEQYF. In DNA, the CDR3 is TGTGCCAGTAGTATGTTTCCACGACGCGGTTTCTACGAGCAGTACTTC.

V is TRBV3-1 (or the pseudogene TRBV3-2) and J is TRBJ1-4, with a weak D call TRBD1 (5 bases). The V end was cut by 3 bases, the J end by 8 bases, with 19 bases between. Germline V gene sequence: CDR1 LGHDT, CDR2 YNNKEL (reference sequence). CDR3 length equals 16 residues. CDR3 coding DNA: TGTGCCAGCAGCCAGGCCGGGACTCTGTCACCGGAAAAACTGTTTTTT. This encodes CASSQAGTLSPEKLFF.

This clone was detected once. The J gene is TRBJ1-3, the V gene TRBV18; 7 bases match TRBD1. The CDR3 length is 15 residues. Germline loops: CDR1 KGHSH, CDR2 LQKENI. V shed 3 bases, J shed 5 bases, and the junction held 7 bases outside the gene matches. The CDR3 nucleotides are TGTGCCAGCTCACCGAAGGAGGGGGCTAGAAACACCATATATTTT. Amino acids: CASSPKEGARNTIYF. The full variable domain, its missing parts supplied by reference TRBV18 and TRBJ1-3, is NAGVMQNPRHLVRRRGQEARLRCSPMKGHSHVYWYRQLPEEGLKFMVYLQKENIIDESGMPKERFSAEFPKEGPSILRIQQVVRGDSAAYFCASSPKEGARNTIYFGEGSWLTVV.

This rearrangement joins TRBV6-5 to TRBJ2-2; tentative D call: TRBD2 (5 bases). The CDR3 length is 15 residues. Germline lookup yields CDR1 MNHEY and CDR2 SVGAGI. V lost 0 bases and J 5 bases, leaving 10 bases between the germline ends. CDR3 sequence (DNA): TGTGCCAGCAGTTACTCGATGGGCGGGACCGGGGAGCTGTTTTTT. Translation gives CASSYSMGGTGELFF.

V usage is TRBV6-5 and J usage is TRBJ2-7; 11 bases are shared with TRBD2. Germline trimming cut 2 bases from V and 4 bases from J; bases unmatched to any gene: 7. Germline V gene sequence: CDR1 MNHEY, CDR2 SVGAGI. CDR3 length: 16 amino acids. CDR3 DNA: TGTGCCAGCAGTTACCTAGGGACTAGCGGCAATTACGAGCAGTACTTC. Amino acid sequence: CASSYLGTSGNYEQYF.

This clone came up a few times. The chain uses TRBV7-9 and TRBJ2-7, with 8 bases lining up with TRBD1. Germline V gene data show CDR1 as SEHNR and CDR2 as FQNEAQ (reference sequence). There are 18 residues in the CDR3. With 0 bases clipped from V and 5 bases from J, the junction kept 15 bases outside the gene matches. The CDR3 coding sequence is TGTGCCAGCAGCTTAGCGGGCAGGGGGCGAAGTTTCGCCCACGAGCAGTACTTC. It codes for CASSLAGRGRSFAHEQYF.

The V and J genes are TRBV5-1 and TRBJ2-1; the match to TRBD1 covers 8 bases. Germline values: CDR1 SGHRS, CDR2 YFSETQ. The CDR3 consists of 15 residues. The junction had 11 bases not matched to a gene; V was cut back by 4 bases and J by 8 bases. CDR3 in amino acids: CASSLTGQGGDEQFF. In DNA form, the CDR3 reads TGCGCCAGCAGCCTCACCGGACAGGGTGGGGATGAGCAGTTCTTC.

The chain links TRBV18 to TRBJ1-1, with D possibly being TRBD1 (5 bases). V was trimmed by 5 bases and J by 0 bases, leaving 10 bases between them. CDR3 length equals 14 residues. Germline CDR1 and CDR2: KGHSH and LQKENI. The CDR3 sequence: CASSTQDMNTEAFF. The CDR3 nucleotides are TGTGCCAGCTCAACACAGGACATGAACACTGAAGCTTTCTTT.

The chain employs TRBV2 and TRBJ2-2; weak D call: TRBD1 (6 bases). The germline gives CDR1 SNHLY, CDR2 FYNNEI. V was clipped by 6 bases and J by 6 bases, with 14 bases between them. The CDR3 has 14 residues. CDR3 sequence: CASRLTGSPGELFF. The CDR3 bases are TGTGCCAGCAGGCTAACAGGGTCCCCCGGGGAGCTGTTTTTT.

V is TRBV10-3 and J is TRBJ1-1, with D tentatively TRBD1 (6 bases). The CDR3 extends over 13 amino acids. Germline V lookup: CDR1 ENHRY, CDR2 SYGVKD. The V end was cut by 7 bases, the J end by 2 bases, with 11 bases between. DNA for the CDR3: TGTGCCATCATTGGACAGCCCAACACTGAAGCTTTCTTT. It codes for CAIIGQPNTEAFF.

The chain uses TRBV6-5 and TRBJ2-1, with 10 bases fitting TRBD2. After removal of 3 bases from V and 0 bases from J, the junction contained 2 bases not matched to a gene. The CDR3 is made up of 16 amino acids. Per the germline V gene, CDR1 is MNHEY and CDR2 is SVGAGI. The CDR3, as DNA: TGTGCCAGCAGTTATTTAGCGGGAGGCTCCTACAATGAGCAGTTCTTC. It specifies CASSYLAGGSYNEQFF.

By its share, this clone is medium-sized. J is TRBJ2-5 and V is TRBV6-4, with D tentatively TRBD2 (6 bases). This CDR3 is built from 13 residues. Germline V gives CDR1 MRHNA, CDR2 SNTAGT. The germline V and J ends were trimmed by 7 bases and 2 bases, with 11 bases remaining between them. This chain's CDR3 is CASIRAGQETQYF. The CDR3 nucleotides read TGTGCCAGCATTAGAGCGGGTCAAGAGACCCAGTACTTC.

CDR3 in amino acids: CASSQTDSEQFF. The CDR3 coding sequence is TGTGCCAGCAGCCAGACGGACAGCGAGCAGTTCTTC. The V call is TRBV3-1 (or the pseudogene TRBV3-2), the J call TRBJ2-1; possibly TRBD1 for D (6 bases). There are 12 residues in the CDR3. CDR1 and CDR2 (germline): LGHDT, YNNKEL (reference sequence). Trimming shortened V by 3 bases and J by 10 bases, and 10 bases separated the two germline ends.

To note about this clone: In the same sample, other DNA sequences code for this CDR3. The rearrangement joins TRBV5-4 to TRBJ1-1; the D is unclear. The germline V and J ends were trimmed by 2 bases and 4 bases, with 9 bases remaining between them. The germline gives CDR1 SGHNT, CDR2 YYREEE (reference sequence). This CDR3 is built from 13 residues. CDR3 sequence reads: CASSLGGITEAFF. The CDR3 DNA reads as TGTGCCAGCAGCTTAGGAGGGATCACTGAAGCTTTCTTT.

The chain carries TRBV18 and TRBJ1-1; D unclear. The CDR3 has 12 amino acids. Germline V gives CDR1 KGHSH, CDR2 LQKENI. V lost 4 bases, J lost 3 bases, and 6 bases lay in between. The chain's CDR3 is CASSRRDTEAFF. As DNA, the CDR3 is TGTGCCAGCTCACGACGGGACACTGAAGCTTTCTTT.

This clone was counted only a few times. The chain is built from TRBV28 and TRBJ2-5, with D possibly matching TRBD1 (5 bases). The CDR3 has 16 amino acids. Trimming cost V 4 bases and J 4 bases, with 19 bases left between them. The V gene's germline CDR1 is MDHEN and CDR2 SYDVKM. The DNA for the CDR3 is TGTGCCAGCAGTTCCCGGACATTACTCAGGCCAGAGACCCAGTACTTC. It codes for CASSSRTLLRPETQYF.

The gene calls are TRBV5-6 and TRBJ2-3; 7 nucleotides match TRBD2. The germline V gene encodes CDR1 SGHDT and CDR2 YYEEEE. V lost 3 bases, J lost 2 bases, and 3 bases stayed unmatched. The CDR3 is made up of 14 amino acids. In DNA form, the CDR3 reads TGTGCCAGCAGCTGGGGGGGGACCACAGATACGCAGTATTTT. Translation gives CASSWGGTTDTQYF.

This sequence joins TRBV7-9 and TRBJ2-7; 8 bases are a match to TRBD1. V lost 1 base and J lost 1; bases outside the gene matches: 3. Germline V gene data show CDR1 as SEHNR and CDR2 as FQNEAQ (reference sequence). CDR3 length equals 15 residues. CDR3 protein: CASSLVTGESYEQYF. The CDR3 coding sequence is TGTGCCAGCAGCTTAGTGACAGGGGAGTCCTACGAGCAGTACTTC. Supplemented by reference TRBV7-9 and TRBJ2-7, the full variable domain reads DTGVSQNPRHKITKRGQNVTFRCDPISEHNRLYWYRQTLGQGPEFLTYFQNEAQLEKSRLLSDRFSAERPKGSFSTLEIQRTEQGDSAMYLCASSLVTGESYEQYFGPGTRLTVT.

The chain carries TRBV24-1 and TRBJ2-3; TRBD2 agrees at 12 bases. Germline V gene data show CDR1 as KGHDR and CDR2 as SFDVKD. The CDR3 loop spans 16 amino acids. The ends lost 5 bases at V and 2 bases at J; junction bases unmatched: 4. The CDR3 loop is CATSAPSGRVTDTQYF. The CDR3 nucleotides are TGTGCCACCAGTGCTCCTAGCGGGAGGGTCACAGATACGCAGTATTTT.

The chain links TRBV11-2 to TRBJ1-1, with D possibly matching TRBD1 (5 bases). Germline CDR1 SGHAT, CDR2 FQNNGV. V was trimmed by 3 bases and J by 3 bases, leaving 8 bases between them. This CDR3 is built from 13 residues. CDR3 loop: CASSLEGDTEAFF. CDR3 bases: TGTGCCAGCAGCTTGGAAGGGGACACTGAAGCTTTCTTT.

The CDR3 nucleotides are TGTGCCAGCAAGGTGACAGGGGGCTCCTACAATGAGCAGTTCTTC. Translation gives CASKVTGGSYNEQFF. The chain employs TRBV2 and TRBJ2-1; 9 bases agree with TRBD1. Germline loops: CDR1 SNHLY, CDR2 FYNNEI. J gave up 0 bases and V 7 bases, and 4 bases lay outside the gene matches. The CDR3 sequence is 15 residues long.

The V and J genes are TRBV7-9 and TRBJ1-6, with TRBD1 identical over 9 bases. Germline V gene sequence: CDR1 SEHNR, CDR2 FQNEAQ (reference sequence). The V gene end was trimmed by 4 bases and the J gene end by 2 bases; junction bases not matched to a gene: 6. The CDR3 is 17 amino acids. CDR3 DNA sequence: TGTGCCAGCAGCTCCTCCGGGACAGGGACCTATAATTCACCCCTCCACTTT. Translated: CASSSSGTGTYNSPLHF.

V gene TRBV5-4 combines with J gene TRBJ1-2; TRBD1 agrees at 9 bases. With 0 bases clipped from V and 10 bases from J, the junction kept 4 bases outside the gene matches. In germline, CDR1 is SGHNT, CDR2 YYREEE (reference sequence). This CDR3 has 13 residues. The CDR3 DNA is TGTGCCAGCAGCTTGGGGGACAGGGTCGTCTACACCTTC. Protein: CASSLGDRVVYTF.

The chain uses TRBV7-2 and TRBJ1-6; D remains ambiguous. The ends were cut back, 5 bases at V and 0 bases at J, with 8 bases in the middle. This CDR3 comprises 15 residues. Per the germline V gene, CDR1 is SGHTA and CDR2 is FQGNSA. DNA of the CDR3: TGTGCCAGCAGCCCACAAAGCTCCTATAATTCACCCCTCCACTTT. This gives the protein CASSPQSSYNSPLHF.